The rows below give T cell receptor beta chains drawn from one sample of a study of blood T cell repertoires in COVID-19. The table came from immunoSEQ multiplex PCR; TCRdb's copy has only in-frame clones and leaves some out. The data contain around 78,000 clones, 70% to 90% of them singletons. Input material: peripheral blood. The source is a man in his 70s with active or convalescent COVID-19. Both conserved end residues are part of each CDR3. Fields, in order: clone size, J gene, V gene, D gene, CDR3 DNA, CDR3 protein. The D gene is left open where the match is weak. Not all rows give a size; the values are once, few, many and, for expanded clones, a class.

- | TRBJ1-4 | TRBV7-9 | - | TGTGCCAGCAGCGATAACAGGGCAACTAATGAAAAACTGTTTTTT | CASSDNRATNEKLFF
few | TRBJ2-7 | TRBV3-1/TRBV3-2 | TRBD2 | TGTGCCAGCAGCCCGGGCTGGGGACTAGGTAAAGACGAGCAGTACTTC | CASSPGWGLGKDEQYF
- | TRBJ1-5 | TRBV7-2 | - | TGTGCCAGCAGCACAGGGCCCGGGCAGCCCCAGCATTTT | CASSTGPGQPQHF
- | TRBJ2-1 | TRBV5-1 | TRBD2 | TGCGCCAGCAGCCCGGGACTAGCGGGAGGTGTTGAGCAGTTCTTC | CASSPGLAGGVEQFF
- | TRBJ1-1 | TRBV7-9 | - | TGTGCCAGCAGCCGCGGGGTCGGTGAAGCTTTCTTT | CASSRGVGEAFF
- | TRBJ2-7 | TRBV29-1 | TRBD2 | TGCAGCGTTGAGGATGGACTCTTCGGGGGGTACGAGCAGTACTTC | CSVEDGLFGGYEQYF
- | TRBJ1-4 | TRBV7-2 | - | TGTGCCAGCAGCTTAGAGGCGCAGGGCAATGAAAAACTGTTTTTT | CASSLEAQGNEKLFF
- | TRBJ2-3 | TRBV6-2/TRBV6-3 | TRBD2 | TGTGCCAGCAGTTACTCGGCGGGAGGGCCGGTAGATACGCAGTATTTT | CASSYSAGGPVDTQYF
- | TRBJ2-1 | TRBV9 | TRBD2 | TGTGCCAGCAGTGAGAGGGCTAGCGGGAGGGGAGATGAGCAGTTCTTC | CASSERASGRGDEQFF
- | TRBJ2-1 | TRBV11-3 | TRBD1 | TGTGCCAGCAGCCGAAACCCGGGACAGGGCTATGAGCAGTTCTTC | CASSRNPGQGYEQFF
once | TRBJ1-3 | TRBV28 | - | TGTGCCAGCAGTCTATCTGGAAACACCATATATTTT | CASSLSGNTIYF
- | TRBJ1-1 | TRBV7-2 | - | TGTGCCAGCAGCCAGAAAAGGGGGGGCACTGAAGCTTTCTTT | CASSQKRGGTEAFF
once | TRBJ2-2 | TRBV9 | TRBD2 | TGTGCCAGCAGTCCTACCGTGCGCGGGGGGCTGTTTTTT | CASSPTVRGGLFF
few | TRBJ1-2 | TRBV2 | - | TGTGCCAGCAGTGAAAGCAGCCCTGCCAGGGGCTACACCTTC | CASSESSPARGYTF
- | TRBJ2-2 | TRBV7-3 | TRBD2 | TGTGCCAGCAGCCCCGGGGGGGTGAACACCGGGGAGCTGTTTTTT | CASSPGGVNTGELFF
- | TRBJ2-4 | TRBV7-2 | TRBD1 | TGTGCCAGCAGCTTAAGACAGGGGAAAAACATTCAGTACTTC | CASSLRQGKNIQYF
- | TRBJ2-7 | TRBV5-1 | - | TGCGCCAGCAGTCAGGGGACACCCCTCACCGAGCAGTACTTC | CASSQGTPLTEQYF
- | TRBJ2-1 | TRBV20-1 | - | TGCAGTGCTAGTCTCCCGAGTCTATACAATGAGCAGTTCTTC | CSASLPSLYNEQFF
once | TRBJ2-3 | TRBV28 | - | TGTGCCAGCAGTTTGGCAGAAAACACAGATACGCAGTATTTT | CASSLAENTDTQYF
- | TRBJ1-1 | TRBV5-1 | - | TGCGCCAGCAGCTTGGAACAGATAGAGAACACTGAAGCTTTCTTT | CASSLEQIENTEAFF
- | TRBJ2-1 | TRBV10-3 | TRBD2 | TGTGCCTCCCAGGGACTAGCGGGAGGGCATGAGCAGTTCTTC | CASQGLAGGHEQFF
- | TRBJ1-2 | TRBV29-1 | - | TGCAGCACCTATCAGGGACTGGGTGGCTACACCTTC | CSTYQGLGGYTF
- | TRBJ2-7 | TRBV28 | - | TGTGCCAGCAGTCCCAGCAGGGTTCTTAACGAGCAGTACTTC | CASSPSRVLNEQYF
- | TRBJ2-3 | TRBV20-1 | - | TGCAGTGTAAAGGGGATAGATACGCAGTATTTT | CSVKGIDTQYF
few | TRBJ2-7 | TRBV19 | - | TGTGCCAGTAGTATGGCTAGCGGAGGGGGAGGCGAGCAGTACTTC | CASSMASGGGGEQYF
- | TRBJ1-2 | TRBV6-6 | TRBD1 | TGTGCCAGCAGCCGTGGACAGGGGGATGGCTACACCTTC | CASSRGQGDGYTF
- | TRBJ2-1 | TRBV9 | TRBD2 | TGTGCCAGCAGCGTAGGGCTAGCGGGGGGAAATTACAATGAGCAGTTCTTC | CASSVGLAGGNYNEQFF
- | TRBJ2-4 | TRBV28 | - | TGTGCCAGCAGTTCCTACCGGAGGCGCATTCAGTACTTC | CASSSYRRRIQYF
- | TRBJ2-1 | TRBV6-4 | TRBD2 | TGTGCCAGCAGTGACTCTCTAGCGGGAAACAATGAGCAGTTCTTC | CASSDSLAGNNEQFF
- | TRBJ2-7 | TRBV5-4 | - | TGTGCCAGCAGCTCATTCAGCTCCTACGAGCAGTACTTC | CASSSFSSYEQYF
few | TRBJ2-1 | TRBV24-1 | - | TGTGCCACCAGTGATTTATGGACAGACCCTCGGGAGCAGTTCTTC | CATSDLWTDPREQFF
- | TRBJ1-5 | TRBV18 | - | TGTGCCAGCTCAACCACGTCCAGAAGCAATCAGCCCCAGCATTTT | CASSTTSRSNQPQHF
- | TRBJ1-5 | TRBV28 | - | TGTGCCAGCAGTCCGGAAGGGGAGGGACTCAATCAGCCCCAGCATTTT | CASSPEGEGLNQPQHF
- | TRBJ2-7 | TRBV28 | TRBD1 | TGTGCCAGCACCTCCCGCCGGGACAGGGCGTCCTACGAGCAGTACTTC | CASTSRRDRASYEQYF
medium-sized | TRBJ2-1 | TRBV5-4 | - | TGTGCCAGCAGCCAAACGACAGGATACAATGAGCAGTTCTTC | CASSQTTGYNEQFF
- | TRBJ2-2 | TRBV7-9 | TRBD2 | TGTGCCAGCAGCTTTGGGGCTAGCGGAACCCGGGAGCTGTTTTTT | CASSFGASGTRELFF
- | TRBJ2-2 | TRBV7-9 | TRBD1 | TGTGCCAGCAGCCAACCCCGACAGGGACCGACGAACACCGGGGAGCTGTTTTTT | CASSQPRQGPTNTGELFF
- | TRBJ2-5 | TRBV7-9 | - | TGTGCCAGCAGCCCCGACGGGTATCCCGGCGAGACCCAGTACTTC | CASSPDGYPGETQYF
few | TRBJ1-1 | TRBV7-8 | - | TGTGCCAGCAGCGGCGAGGGTTTTATAAGGGAATACATGAACACTGAAGCTTTCTTT | CASSGEGFIREYMNTEAFF
- | TRBJ1-2 | TRBV6-5 | - | TGTGCCAGCAGTTTCCAAGGACAGTCAGCGGGGGGCTACACCTTC | CASSFQGQSAGGYTF
- | TRBJ1-2 | TRBV28 | - | TGTGCCAGCAGTTTGGCGCTGGAGACAGCCGGCTACACCTTC | CASSLALETAGYTF
- | TRBJ2-5 | TRBV7-3 | TRBD2 | TGTGCCAGCAGCTTAGGACTAGCGGGAGGCGGAGAGACCCAGTACTTC | CASSLGLAGGGETQYF
- | TRBJ2-7 | TRBV21-1 | - | TGTGCCAGGAGAGGGTCCGAGCAGTACTTC | CARRGSEQYF
- | TRBJ1-5 | TRBV24-1 | - | TGTGCCACCAGTGGCGGGATGAGTCAGCCCCAGCATTTT | CATSGGMSQPQHF
- | TRBJ2-1 | TRBV3-1/TRBV3-2 | TRBD2 | TGTGCCAGCAGCAGGACTAGATTCTATGAGCAGTTCTTC | CASSRTRFYEQFF
- | TRBJ1-5 | TRBV27 | TRBD1 | TGTGCCAGCAGTGGACAGGGGAATCAGCCCCAGCATTTT | CASSGQGNQPQHF
- | TRBJ1-1 | TRBV11-2 | - | TGTGCCAGCAGCTTATTTACGGGGACTGAAGCTTTCTTT | CASSLFTGTEAFF
few | TRBJ1-2 | TRBV19 | - | TGTGCCAGTACCGACAGAGAGCATGGCTACACCTTC | CASTDREHGYTF
- | TRBJ1-2 | TRBV20-1 | - | TGCAGTGCTAGTAATCAGATTAACTATGGCTACACCTTC | CSASNQINYGYTF
- | TRBJ1-2 | TRBV20-1 | TRBD1 | TGCAGTGCTCAGACAGGGGTCGGCTACACCTTC | CSAQTGVGYTF
- | TRBJ2-5 | TRBV21-1 | - | TGTGCCAGCAGCAAACGGTATGATAAGGGGGATCAAGAGACCCAGTACTTC | CASSKRYDKGDQETQYF
- | TRBJ2-7 | TRBV10-3 | - | TGTGCCATCAGTGACCCCCCTATGGTAGACGAGCAGTACTTC | CAISDPPMVDEQYF
- | TRBJ2-2 | TRBV5-5 | TRBD2 | TGTGCCAGCAGGAGGAGGACTAGCGGGAGCGACACCGGGGAGCTGTTTTTT | CASRRRTSGSDTGELFF
- | TRBJ1-1 | TRBV4-2 | - | TGTGCCAGCAGCCAAGATATTACAGGGTACAAAGCTTTCTTT | CASSQDITGYKAFF
- | TRBJ1-6 | TRBV7-2 | TRBD1 | TGTGCCAGCAGCCCCGGGACAGGGCGCAATTCACCCCTCCACTTT | CASSPGTGRNSPLHF
- | TRBJ2-7 | TRBV2 | TRBD1 | TGTGCCAGCAGTGAAGCGCACGGGACAGGGTCGTACGAGCAGTACTTC | CASSEAHGTGSYEQYF
- | TRBJ2-7 | TRBV28 | TRBD2 | TGTGCCAGCAACAAACCGGGACTAGTCTACGAGCAGTACTTC | CASNKPGLVYEQYF
once | TRBJ1-1 | TRBV5-4 | - | TGTGCCAGCAGCTCGACAGGCGGGAACACTGAAGCTTTCTTT | CASSSTGGNTEAFF
few | TRBJ1-2 | TRBV28 | - | TGTGCCAGCAGCCCGGCGGAGGGCGGGGGCTACACCTTC | CASSPAEGGGYTF
- | TRBJ1-6 | TRBV28 | - | TGTGCCAGCAGTGGGAACAGGTTCTTGAAAAATAATTCACCCCTCCACTTT | CASSGNRFLKNNSPLHF